A single sample gave rise to the 11 T cell receptor beta chains below, sequenced in a study of blood T cells in healthy people across ages. Through a sample-barcoded 5' primer and a J-beta primer mix, a second PCR was run for 7 to 11 cycles. TCRdb recomputed calls from the 5' RACE reads with MiXCR, one row per CDR3 protein. This table has over a million distinct CDR3 sequences, approximately 59% appearing once. The specimen was blood. The receptor set was obtained from a man in his late teens or twenties in good health.

The gene calls are TRBV9 and TRBJ2-7, with 11 bases fitting TRBD2. Trimming took 6 bases from V and 7 from J; bases not matched to a gene: 15. Germline CDR1 SGDLS, CDR2 YYNGEE. The CDR3 consists of 16 residues. The CDR3 spells CASNPGFTSGGMEQYF. CDR3 DNA: TGTGCCAGCAACCCCGGGTTCACTAGCGGGGGTATGGAGCAGTACTTC.

This chain uses TRBV2 with TRBJ1-4, with D tentatively TRBD1 (5 bases). Trimming removed 7 bases from V and 8 bases from J, with 20 bases in between. The CDR3 loop spans 15 amino acids. Germline V gene data show CDR1 as SNHLY and CDR2 as FYNNEI. As DNA, the CDR3 is TGTGCCAGCACCCGCCTTGGGGGTGGAGACGAAAAACTGTTTTTT. Translation gives CASTRLGGGDEKLFF.

The chain recombines TRBV28 with TRBJ1-2; TRBD1 might be the D (6 bases). CDR1 and CDR2 from the germline V gene are MDHEN and SYDVKM. The CDR3 is 14 residues long. With 4 bases removed from V and 4 bases from J, the gap between germline ends came to 13 bases. CDR3 nucleotide sequence: TGTGCCAGCAGTTCGACGGGAGGGGGCTATGGCTACACCTTC. Protein product: CASSSTGGGYGYTF.

The chain carries TRBV3-1 and TRBJ2-7; 9 bases agree with TRBD2. Germline-derived CDR1 and CDR2 are LGHDT and YNNKEL (reference sequence). The CDR3 is made up of 16 amino acids. With 4 bases clipped from V and 2 bases from J, the junction kept 9 bases outside the gene matches. The CDR3 bases are TGTGCCAGCAGCCGTGCTAGCGGGACCCCTCCCTACGAGCAGTACTTC. This translates into CASSRASGTPPYEQYF.

The chain combines TRBV6-2 or TRBV6-3 with TRBJ2-7; TRBD1 or TRBD2 may be the D gene (5 bases each). The CDR3 is 18 residues long. CDR1 MNHEY and CDR2 SVGEGT come from the germline V gene. Trimming removed 0 bases at V and 0 bases at J, with 18 bases between. CDR3 residues: CASSYSITPGTISYEQYF. The CDR3 nucleotides read TGTGCCAGCAGTTACTCGATAACCCCCGGGACCATCTCCTACGAGCAGTACTTC.

The chain carries TRBV6-5 and TRBJ1-2; D gene unclear. The germline V gene encodes CDR1 MNHEY and CDR2 SVGAGI. Trimming took off 0 bases at V and 4 bases at J, with 18 bases between the two ends. CDR3 size: 17 residues. The CDR3 DNA is TGTGCCAGCAGTTACTCCTCCCGGTCTCTCCAGACCTATGGCTACACCTTC. Amino acids: CASSYSSRSLQTYGYTF.

The chain employs TRBV20-1 and TRBJ2-3; TRBD2 aligns across 11 bases. The CDR3 spans 19 residues. V shed 6 bases and J 5 bases; nucleotides not matched to a gene: 22. Germline assignment: CDR1 DFQATT and CDR2 SNEGSKA (reference sequence). CDR3 sequence reads: CSAASGTSGPALLGDTQYF. CDR3 nucleotides: TGCAGTGCAGCCTCCGGGACTAGCGGACCCGCTTTATTGGGAGATACGCAGTATTTT.

This clonotype has a single count. V and J are TRBV27 and TRBJ1-1, with D possibly being TRBD1 (5 bases). The CDR3 runs 17 residues. Looked up from germline, CDR1 is MNHEY and CDR2 is SMNVEV (reference sequence). V gave up 5 bases and J gave up 6 bases, with 25 bases separating them. The CDR3: CASSGGEAPIRYAEAFF. DNA of the CDR3: TGTGCCAGCAGTGGGGGTGAGGCCCCAATCCGTTACGCTGAAGCTTTCTTT.

The gene calls are TRBV15 and TRBJ2-4, with a tentative D call TRBD2 (5 bases). The J call may be incorrect, as the DNA end agrees better with TRBJ2-7. The CDR3 spans 14 residues. The germline V gene has CDR1 LNHNV and CDR2 YYDKDF (reference sequence). The CDR3 nucleotides are TGTGCCACCAGCACCGGTAGCGACGCCTACGAGCAGTACTTC. Protein: CATSTGSDAYEQYF.

This clonotype was seen a few times. CDR3: CASSQAAREDQPQHF. In DNA, the CDR3 is TGCGCCAGCAGCCAAGCGGCTAGGGAGGATCAGCCCCAGCATTTT. V usage is TRBV4-1 and J usage is TRBJ1-5, with unresolved D. V was shortened by 1 base and J by 5 bases, with 12 bases between the two germline ends. The length of the CDR3 is 15 residues. The germline V gene has CDR1 MGHRA and CDR2 YSYEKL.

CDR3 residues: CASSDSAGGISRYEQYF. CDR3 nucleotide sequence: TGCGCCAGCAGCGATTCGGCGGGAGGTATTTCGAGGTACGAGCAGTACTTC. V gene TRBV5-1 combines with J gene TRBJ2-4; 8 positions agree with TRBD2. The J call is in doubt because the DNA end fits TRBJ2-7 better. The length of the CDR3 is 17 residues. Germline-derived CDR1 and CDR2 are SGHRS and YFSETQ.